The T cell receptor beta chain under discussion was sequenced for a study of glioma-infiltrating T cells. Amplification of TCR alpha and beta CDR3 regions from RNA used iRepertoire nested multiplex PCR. Input was 100-400 ng of tissue mRNA or PBMC total RNA. TCRdb called the multiplex PCR reads again in MiXCR, with one record for every CDR3 protein. Among under 150,000 distinct CDR3 sequences, about 25% were seen once, and the ten largest hold under 35%. The sequence was obtained from a human donor with low-grade glioma or glioblastoma, undergoing nonglioma brain surgery, or in good health (not recorded which). Material for sequencing was glioma tissue, nonneoplastic brain tissue, or PBMCs (not recorded which).

The CDR3 here is CASSLPSGVGNEQFF. The CDR3 bases are TGCGCCAGCAGCTTGCCTAGCGGGGTCGGCAATGAGCAGTTCTTC. This rearrangement joins TRBV5-1 to TRBJ2-1, with TRBD2 matching 9 bases. Germline assignment: CDR1 SGHRS and CDR2 YFSETQ. This CDR3 spans 15 amino acids. Trimming at V came to 1 base and at J to 6 bases, leaving 5 bases not matched to a gene.